One sample yielded the 20 T cell receptor beta chains listed below, sequenced in a study of radiotherapy plus CTLA-4 blockade in lung cancer. Libraries were prepared by immunoSEQ multiplex PCR; TCRdb keeps only in-frame clonotypes and omits some of them. This table has under 110,000 clones, roughly 84% appearing once. Here the sequenced sample was peripheral blood, taken from a patient treated with radiotherapy plus ipilimumab. The receptors here all came from a human donor with non-small cell lung cancer that progressed on radiotherapy plus ipilimumab. Some clones in this sample may be carry-over from other donors' samples.

The chain recombines TRBV6-6 with TRBJ2-5, with 8 bases aligning to TRBD2. This CDR3 is 16 amino acids long. The germline V gene has CDR1 MNHNY and CDR2 SVGAGI (reference sequence). V gave up 0 bases and J gave up 4 bases; unmatched junction bases: 7. The CDR3 sequence: CASSYSSGRVRETQYF. In DNA form, the CDR3 reads TGTGCCAGCAGTTACTCCTCCGGGAGGGTAAGAGAGACCCAGTACTTC.

This clone was found once. The gene calls are TRBV5-6 and TRBJ1-1; D may be TRBD1 (6 bases). Germline V lookup: CDR1 SGHDT, CDR2 YYEEEE. V dropped 0 bases and J dropped 4 bases, with 13 bases sitting between them. This CDR3 has 15 residues. Written as DNA, the CDR3 is TGTGCCAGCAGCTTGGGTTATGGGGGCGTCACTGAAGCTTTCTTT. Amino acid sequence: CASSLGYGGVTEAFF.

This rearrangement joins TRBV7-2 to TRBJ1-2; D is unresolved. The CDR3 spans 16 residues. The germline V gene has CDR1 SGHTA and CDR2 FQGNSA. The germline V and J ends were trimmed by 1 base and 5 bases, with 17 bases remaining between them. CDR3 nucleotide sequence: TGTGCCAGCAGCTTAGGTGCAGGCCCCGCTGTTTATGGCTACACCTTC. Protein: CASSLGAGPAVYGYTF. The entire variable domain, with the rest obtained from reference TRBV7-2 and TRBJ1-2, is as follows: GAGVSQSPSNKVTEKGKDVELRCDPISGHTALYWYRQSLGQGLEFLIYFQGNSAPDKSGLPSDRFSAERTGGSVSTLTIQRTQQEDSAVYLCASSLGAGPAVYGYTFGSGTRLTVV.

This clone was recorded a few times. The V gene is TRBV6-1, the J gene TRBJ1-5; D is undetermined. V was shortened by 2 bases and J by 0 bases, with 8 bases between the two germline ends. CDR1 and CDR2 from the germline V gene are MNHNS and SASEGT. The CDR3 length is 15 residues. CDR3 DNA sequence: TGTGCCAGCAGTGAAAGTGTTGGTAGCAATCAGCCCCAGCATTTT. Amino acid sequence: CASSESVGSNQPQHF.

This chain joins TRBV4-1 and TRBJ1-4; D possibly corresponds to TRBD1 (5 bases). The CDR3 covers 16 residues. The germline V and J ends were trimmed by 6 bases and 0 bases, with 14 bases remaining between them. Germline lookup yields CDR1 MGHRA and CDR2 YSYEKL. The CDR3 region is CASSRGHPATNEKLFF. CDR3 in DNA: TGCGCCAGCAGTCGCGGACATCCGGCAACTAATGAAAAACTGTTTTTT.

The rearrangement uses TRBV5-1 and TRBJ1-1, with D maybe TRBD1 (6 bases). V gave up 6 bases and J gave up 1 base, with 16 bases separating them. Per the germline V gene, CDR1 is SGHRS and CDR2 is YFSETQ. The CDR3 has 15 amino acids. The CDR3 DNA sequence: TGCGCCAGCACCCCCTCGGGGGGCGGGAACACTGAAGCTTTCTTT. This gives the protein CASTPSGGGNTEAFF.

The V gene is TRBV27, the J gene TRBJ2-2; 7 positions match TRBD1. The CDR3 length is 14 residues. V lost 6 bases to trimming and J lost 2 bases; unmatched junction nucleotides: 3. In germline, CDR1 is MNHEY, CDR2 SMNVEV (reference sequence). The CDR3 DNA reads as TGTGCCAGCAGGGGGACAGCAAACACCGGGGAGCTGTTTTTT. It specifies CASRGTANTGELFF.

This clone was detected once. The rearrangement uses TRBV7-9 and TRBJ2-5; D is uncertain. Trimming took 0 bases from V and 5 from J, leaving 13 bases between them. Germline V gives CDR1 SEHNR, CDR2 FQNEAQ (reference sequence). The CDR3 runs 15 residues. The CDR3 sequence is CASSLAGGQLETQYF. The DNA of the CDR3 is TGTGCCAGCAGCTTAGCAGGCGGTCAGCTGGAGACCCAGTACTTC.

This chain links TRBV19 with TRBJ2-5; D unclear. Germline V gene data show CDR1 as LNHDA and CDR2 as SQIVND (reference sequence). Trimming left V 0 bases short and J 5 bases short, with 10 bases between. This CDR3 is built from 14 residues. In nucleotides, the CDR3 is TGTGCCAGTAGTATAGATCCCGGAAGGGAGACCCAGTACTTC. Its protein is CASSIDPGRETQYF.

V is TRBV5-1 and J is TRBJ2-3; 8 bases map to TRBD2. CDR3 size: 19 residues. Germline values: CDR1 SGHRS, CDR2 YFSETQ. V lost 4 bases to trimming and J lost 0 bases; unmatched junction nucleotides: 16. CDR3 protein: CASSPLGGAGGSSTDTQYF. As DNA, the CDR3 is TGCGCCAGCAGCCCCCTCGGTGGGGCGGGGGGTTCTAGCACAGATACGCAGTATTTT.

The rearrangement links TRBV9 to TRBJ1-6; no firm D call. Germline V gene sequence: CDR1 SGDLS, CDR2 YYNGEE. V lost 1 base and J 6 bases, leaving 14 bases between the germline ends. CDR3 length equals 16 residues. CDR3 DNA sequence: TGTGCCAGCAGCGTAATCGGGGATGAGGGTAATTCACCCCTCCACTTT. Protein: CASSVIGDEGNSPLHF.

This sequence joins TRBV11-2 and TRBJ1-1; D gene unclear. The V end lost 0 bases, the J end lost 13 bases, and 12 bases lay between the germline ends. Germline V gives CDR1 SGHAT, CDR2 FQNNGV. The CDR3 covers 12 residues. The CDR3 DNA follows: TGTGCCAGCAGCTTAGATCGCGGCAATGGTTTCTTT. Protein: CASSLDRGNGFF. The full variable domain, with the rest looked up from reference TRBV11-2 and TRBJ1-1, is EAGVAQSPRYKIIEKRQSVAFWCNPISGHATLYWYQQILGQGPKLLIQFQNNGVVDDSQLPKDRFSAERLKGVDSTLKIQPAKLEDSAVYLCASSLDRGNGFFGQGTRLTVV.

V and J are TRBV4-3 and TRBJ2-7, with 7 bases aligning to TRBD1. With 3 bases clipped from V and 2 bases from J, the junction kept 10 bases outside the gene matches. Germline V gene sequence: CDR1 LGHNA, CDR2 YSLEER. The CDR3 totals 16 residues. Here the CDR3 DNA reads TGCGCCAGCAGCCAGACGACAGGGATCTCCCCCTACGAGCAGTACTTC. It specifies CASSQTTGISPYEQYF.

The chain employs TRBV29-1 and TRBJ2-1; D may be TRBD2 (6 bases). Trimming removed 1 base from V and 7 bases from J, with 14 bases in between. The CDR3 runs 14 residues. Germline loops: CDR1 SQVTM, CDR2 ANQGSEA. In DNA, the CDR3 is TGCAGCGTTGAAGTTGCGGGACTTAAAAATGAGCAGTTCTTC. It specifies CSVEVAGLKNEQFF.

The chain joins TRBV6-4 to TRBJ1-5; D unclear. Germline CDR1 reads MRHNA; CDR2 reads SNTAGT. The V end lost 3 bases, the J end lost 4 bases, and 7 bases lay between the germline ends. The CDR3 covers 13 residues. The CDR3, as DNA: TGTGCCAGCAGTGAATCGGGGAATCAGCCCCAGCATTTT. Its protein product is CASSESGNQPQHF.

J is TRBJ1-4 and V is TRBV27; TRBD1 might be the D (5 bases). V gave up 4 bases and J gave up 12 bases, with 18 bases separating them. From germline, CDR1 is MNHEY and CDR2 SMNVEV (reference sequence). This CDR3 has 14 amino acids. CDR3 loop: CASSSPGRRGELFF. CDR3 DNA: TGTGCCAGCAGTTCTCCGGGTAGACGGGGGGAACTGTTTTTT.

The rearrangement joins TRBV6-6 to TRBJ2-3, with no clear D. The V end was cut by 4 bases, the J end by 3 bases, with 11 bases between. CDR3 size: 14 residues. Germline V gene data show CDR1 as MNHNY and CDR2 as SVGAGI (reference sequence). The CDR3 DNA sequence: TGTGCCAGCAGTTCGGGTAGCTCAACAGATACGCAGTATTTT. As protein: CASSSGSSTDTQYF.

J is TRBJ1-2 and V is TRBV20-1; D uncertain. The CDR3 contains 11 residues. Trimming removed 7 bases from V and 8 bases from J, with 14 bases in between. CDR1 and CDR2 (germline): DFQATT, SNEGSKA (reference sequence). The chain's CDR3 is CSGGGMGGYTF. The CDR3 DNA reads TGCAGTGGAGGAGGGATGGGCGGCTACACCTTC.

J is TRBJ1-2 and V is TRBV9; no clear D gene. The CDR3 runs 13 residues. V gave up 3 bases and J gave up 4 bases, with 10 bases separating them. Germline CDR1 and CDR2: SGDLS and YYNGEE. This CDR3 reads CASSGGGPYGYTF. The CDR3 DNA follows: TGTGCCAGCAGCGGTGGCGGGCCCTATGGCTACACCTTC.

The chain carries TRBV13 and TRBJ2-1, with D possibly being TRBD2 (6 bases). V was shortened by 3 bases and J by 0 bases, with 15 bases between the two germline ends. In germline, CDR1 is PRHDT, CDR2 FYEKMQ (reference sequence). The CDR3 is made up of 17 amino acids. The CDR3, as DNA: TGTGCCAGCAGCTTTGGGGGACTTCCAAGCTCCTACAATGAGCAGTTCTTC. Encoded protein: CASSFGGLPSSYNEQFF.